This entry describes one TCR beta chain. This specimen comes from a study of blood T cell repertoires in COVID-19. About the study: T cells, B-cell-depleted T cells, or PBMCs provided the cDNA or gDNA that served as material.

This CDR3 is 13 amino acids long. Germline lookup yields CDR1 MNHEY and CDR2 SMNVEV (reference sequence). V lost 3 bases and J 8 bases, leaving 13 bases between the germline ends. Repertoires were generated with immunoSEQ multiplex PCR, while TCRdb's copy carries only in-frame clones and drops some. Counted here are tens of thousands of clones, 88% occurring once; the ten biggest clones make up around 3.5%. The clonotype comes from a man in his fifties or sixties with active COVID-19. The sequencing sample was made of peripheral blood. The rearrangement uses TRBV27 and TRBJ1-2; D is perhaps TRBD1 (6 bases). CDR3 residues: CASSFRGARGYTF. The CDR3 bases are TGTGCCAGCAGTTTCCGGGGGGCTCGGGGCTACACCTTC.